This TCR beta chain was identified during a study of T cell responses to AZD1222 COVID-19 vaccine. Study-level points and caveats: Regions 160-218 and 743-854 held dominance among vaccine-associated CD4 TCRs, which spanned spike. Among those given AZD1222, only six were seropositive at baseline. A mostly white British donor set with more females was recruited, and clonal diversity was possibly underestimated. Repertoire collection took place solely once the T cell response had peaked.

To note about this clone: The antigen remains undetermined.

The data were produced by immunoSEQ multiplex PCR, yet TCRdb's version contains in-frame clones alone and is incomplete. The sample includes approximately 210,000 clones, around 94% seen only once; the top ten take over 1.5%. V lost 5 bases to trimming and J lost 6 bases; unmatched junction nucleotides: 6. The CDR3 consists of 14 residues. Germline V gene data show CDR1 as SGHTA and CDR2 as FQGNSA. V usage is TRBV7-2 and J usage is TRBJ2-2; 7 positions agree with TRBD1. The specimen was peripheral blood, collected 28 days after the second dose of the MenACWY control vaccine. This receptor was identified in an adult who received the MenACWY meningococcal vaccine as a control. CDR3 in DNA: TGTGCCAGCAGCAGGGGGCAAGCGGCCGGGGAGCTGTTTTTT. Translating it yields CASSRGQAAGELFF.